These T cell receptor beta chains were read from a single sample in a study of fetal regulatory T cell absence and autoimmunity. The method was immunoSEQ multiplex PCR; TCRdb's version includes in-frame clones alone and lacks a portion of them. The profile shows around 100,000 clones, less than 80% of them singletons. Specimen: pancreas tissue. The receptor set was obtained from a male donor with IPEX syndrome. Each CDR3 is given with its conserved first and last residue. Fields, in order: D gene, clone size, V gene, J gene, CDR3 DNA, CDR3 protein. The D gene is left open where the match is weak. Size is omitted from some rows. Given values are once, few, many or a class for expanded clones.

TRBD1	.	TRBV6-6	TRBJ1-2	TGTGCCAGCAGTTACACACTTGGACAGGGTGGCTACACCTTC	CASSYTLGQGGYTF
.	.	TRBV6-6	TRBJ2-1	TGTGCCAGCAGTTACGATCCCCGGGGCCCCCACAATGAGCAGTTCTTC	CASSYDPRGPHNEQFF
.	.	TRBV19	TRBJ1-2	TGTGCCAGTAGTATTGGTCGCTATGGCTACACCTTC	CASSIGRYGYTF
.	.	TRBV29-1	TRBJ2-4	TGCAGCGTTGAAGATCCGGGAAGTCAATACTTC	CSVEDPGSQYF
TRBD2	.	TRBV4-1	TRBJ2-3	TGCGCCAGCAGCGTCCGGGGACTAGCGTCTAGCACAGATACGCAGTATTTT	CASSVRGLASSTDTQYF
.	.	TRBV6-5	TRBJ2-7	TGTGCCAGCAGTACCGGGACACCAGACTACGAGCAGTACTTC	CASSTGTPDYEQYF
.	.	TRBV6-4	TRBJ1-5	TGTGCCAGCAGTTCGGGGAGCAATCAGCCCCAGCATTTT	CASSSGSNQPQHF
TRBD1	.	TRBV27	TRBJ1-1	TGTGCCAGCAGTTTAGACAGGGGACTAGAAGCTTTCTTT	CASSLDRGLEAFF
TRBD1	few	TRBV10-3	TRBJ1-6	TGTGCCATCAGCCGGGACAGGGGCAATTCACCCCTCCACTTT	CAISRDRGNSPLHF
.	few	TRBV7-2	TRBJ2-7	TGTGCCAGCAGCCCCGAATGGGGACGTATCGCTCGGGAGCAGTACTTC	CASSPEWGRIAREQYF
.	few	TRBV30	TRBJ2-3	TGTGCCTGGGATACCTTGGGGGGCGCAGGGAATACGCAGTATTTT	CAWDTLGGAGNTQYF
TRBD1	.	TRBV10-2	TRBJ2-3	TGCGCCAGCAGTGAGTCCGGGACAGGGGGCACAGATACGCAGTATTTT	CASSESGTGGTDTQYF
.	.	TRBV30	TRBJ2-2	TGTGCCTGGAGTGTAACGGGTACCGGGGAGCTGTTTTTT	CAWSVTGTGELFF
.	.	TRBV30	TRBJ2-7	TGTGCCTGGAGTCCTAGCAGACACGAGCAGTACTTC	CAWSPSRHEQYF
TRBD1	.	TRBV19	TRBJ1-2	TGTGCCAGTAGTCAACGGACAGGGGCCTATGGCTACACCTTC	CASSQRTGAYGYTF
.	.	TRBV13	TRBJ2-6	TGTGCCAGCAGCCCCACCATTTCCTCTGGGGCCAACGTCCTGACTTTC	CASSPTISSGANVLTF
.	once	TRBV6-5	TRBJ1-6	TGTGCCAGCACTGGGAGTAATTCACCCCTCCACTTT	CASTGSNSPLHF
.	.	TRBV27	TRBJ2-2	TGTGCCAGCAGTCAATCCCCGGGGGCAGGGGTCTACACCGGGGAGCTGTTTTTT	CASSQSPGAGVYTGELFF
.	.	TRBV4-1	TRBJ2-7	TGCGCCAGCAGCCAAGGCCGCTTCTCCTACGAGCAGTACTTC	CASSQGRFSYEQYF
.	.	TRBV4-3	TRBJ1-1	TGCGCCAGCAGCCATAACTGGGTATTTGGCACTGAAGCTTTCTTT	CASSHNWVFGTEAFF
.	.	TRBV5-6	TRBJ2-3	TGTGCCAGCAGCTTAGGTGGGGGGCGGTCAGATACGCAGTATTTT	CASSLGGGRSDTQYF
TRBD2	.	TRBV18	TRBJ2-7	TGTGCCAGCTCACCACGGGGGGGCTACGAGCAGTACTTC	CASSPRGGYEQYF
TRBD2	.	TRBV2	TRBJ2-1	TGTGCCAGCAGTGAATTTGACCTAGCGGCTCTTATGGACAATGAGCAGTTCTTC	CASSEFDLAALMDNEQFF
.	.	TRBV2	TRBJ1-1	TGTGCCAGCAGTGAAGCGCCTGCCGTAGGGGACACTGAAGCTTTCTTT	CASSEAPAVGDTEAFF
.	.	TRBV6-1	TRBJ2-3	TGTGCCAGCAGTGAAGGGTTAGCGAAAGATACGCAGTATTTT	CASSEGLAKDTQYF
.	once	TRBV7-2	TRBJ1-1	TGTGCCAGCAGCTTAGACAGGGCCACTGAAGCTTTCTTT	CASSLDRATEAFF
.	.	TRBV6-5	TRBJ1-1	TGTGCCAGCACCCTCCGGGGGAACACTGAAGCTTTCTTT	CASTLRGNTEAFF
.	.	TRBV14	TRBJ1-4	TGTGCCAGCAGCGAACTCGGGGGCGGGGATGAAAAACTGTTTTTT	CASSELGGGDEKLFF
TRBD1	.	TRBV6-1	TRBJ1-4	TGTGCCAGCAGGCGCAGGGGGCTCGCTAATGAAAAACTGTTTTTT	CASRRRGLANEKLFF
.	few	TRBV6-5	TRBJ1-6	TGTGCCACTCGGTTAACGGGATATAATTCACCCCTCCACTTT	CATRLTGYNSPLHF
.	.	TRBV11-3	TRBJ2-5	TGTGCCAGCAGCCGGGACCTGGGTCGAGAGACCCAGTACTTC	CASSRDLGRETQYF
TRBD1	once	TRBV6-5	TRBJ2-1	TGTGCCACGAGGGCGGGACAGGGATACAATGAGCAGTTCTTC	CATRAGQGYNEQFF
.	.	TRBV7-9	TRBJ2-7	TGTGCCAGCAGCCTACAGGGTTACGAGCAGTACTTC	CASSLQGYEQYF
TRBD1	.	TRBV5-8	TRBJ2-7	TGTGCCAGCAGCTTGCGGGACAGGGGGCCCTACGAGCAGTACTTC	CASSLRDRGPYEQYF
TRBD1	.	TRBV30	TRBJ2-7	TGTGCCTGGAGCTCGGGACAGGGGACGGACGAGCAGTACTTC	CAWSSGQGTDEQYF
.	.	TRBV7-6	TRBJ2-3	TGTGCCAGCAGCCCGTTTCCCGGAGTGACAGATACGCAGTATTTT	CASSPFPGVTDTQYF
.	.	TRBV11-3	TRBJ2-3	TGTGCCAGCAGCTTAGGTTGGGTTGGCACAGATACGCAGTATTTT	CASSLGWVGTDTQYF
.	.	TRBV7-6	TRBJ2-3	TGTGCCAGCAGCTTAGAGACTAGGGGGATCAAGGCGCAGTATTTT	CASSLETRGIKAQYF
.	.	TRBV7-6	TRBJ2-5	TGTGCCAGCAGCCAAATAGCGCTTTTAGAGACCCAGTACTTC	CASSQIALLETQYF
TRBD2	.	TRBV27	TRBJ2-3	TGTGCCAGCAGTTTAGCGGGACTAGCGGGCACAGATACGCAGTATTTT	CASSLAGLAGTDTQYF
.	.	TRBV5-1	TRBJ2-1	TGCGCCAGCAGCTACAATGAGCAGTTCTTC	CASSYNEQFF
.	.	TRBV7-2	TRBJ2-1	TGTGCCAGCAGCGCTGTAGGAGCCAATGAGCAGTTCTTC	CASSAVGANEQFF
.	.	TRBV27	TRBJ2-6	TGTGCCAGCAGTTTATCGGACTCTGGGGCCAACGTCCTGACTTTC	CASSLSDSGANVLTF
.	.	TRBV5-1	TRBJ1-1	TGCGCCAGCAGCCAGAACACTGAAGCTTTCTTT	CASSQNTEAFF
.	.	TRBV6-1	TRBJ2-3	TGTGCCAGCAGTGAGCGGGTAGATATCAGAGATACGCAGTATTTT	CASSERVDIRDTQYF
.	.	TRBV5-1	TRBJ1-5	TGCGCCAGCAGCCCGGGGGGGTTCGGTCAGCCCCAGCATTTT	CASSPGGFGQPQHF
.	.	TRBV6-1	TRBJ2-3	TGTGCCAGCAGTGAACCCACGCAGTATTTT	CASSEPTQYF
.	.	TRBV2	TRBJ1-1	TGTGCCAGGGGGGCCTTCGACACTGAAGCTTTCTTT	CARGAFDTEAFF
TRBD1	.	TRBV23-1	TRBJ2-7	TGCGCCAGCAGTCAATCGACAGGACAGGGGCCTTACTACGAGCAGTACTTC	CASSQSTGQGPYYEQYF
.	.	TRBV7-9	TRBJ2-7	TGTGCCAGCACCGGACAGACCTACGAGCAGTACTTC	CASTGQTYEQYF
TRBD1	.	TRBV30	TRBJ1-5	TGTGCCTGGAGGACAGGGGGCGAAAGTCAGCCCCAGCATTTT	CAWRTGGESQPQHF
.	.	TRBV27	TRBJ2-1	TGTGCCAGCACTACGGACACCGGTGGCAATGAGCAGTTCTTC	CASTTDTGGNEQFF